This TCR beta chain is from a study of T cells in Graves' hyperthyroidism and ophthalmopathy. Graves' hyperthyroidism without ophthalmopathy progression within 18 months was termed stable. Among the patients, aged 18 to 65, hyperthyroidism was newly diagnosed and had lasted under 2 months. Diagnostic assessment was based on clinical symptoms, serum thyroxine and TRAb, thyroid ultrasound and orbital computed tomography. Findings and caveats of the study: Blood also contained most expanded thyroid clonotypes above 0.001.

Many counts were recorded for this clonotype. Its specificity is not known. RNA transcripts served as the template for amplifying TCR beta CDR3 regions. Primed by the HTBI set, a first-round RT-PCR was run on the TCR CDR3. A single record per CDR3 protein comes from TCRdb applying MiXCR to the multiplex PCR reads. Seen here are approximately 400,000 distinct CDR3 sequences, approximately 14% observed once, and the top ten hold approximately 14%. Sequencing was performed on blood. This clonotype was obtained from a woman under 30 with Graves' hyperthyroidism.

CDR3 sequence: CASSLRDQPQHF. The DNA of the CDR3 is TGTGCCAGCAGCTTAAGGGATCAGCCCCAGCATTTT. The chain is built from TRBV13 and TRBJ1-5; D gene unclear. There are 12 residues in the CDR3. Between the trimmed V and J ends, which lost 2 bases and 5 bases, there was a span of 4 bases. The germline V gene encodes CDR1 PRHDT and CDR2 FYEKMQ (reference sequence).